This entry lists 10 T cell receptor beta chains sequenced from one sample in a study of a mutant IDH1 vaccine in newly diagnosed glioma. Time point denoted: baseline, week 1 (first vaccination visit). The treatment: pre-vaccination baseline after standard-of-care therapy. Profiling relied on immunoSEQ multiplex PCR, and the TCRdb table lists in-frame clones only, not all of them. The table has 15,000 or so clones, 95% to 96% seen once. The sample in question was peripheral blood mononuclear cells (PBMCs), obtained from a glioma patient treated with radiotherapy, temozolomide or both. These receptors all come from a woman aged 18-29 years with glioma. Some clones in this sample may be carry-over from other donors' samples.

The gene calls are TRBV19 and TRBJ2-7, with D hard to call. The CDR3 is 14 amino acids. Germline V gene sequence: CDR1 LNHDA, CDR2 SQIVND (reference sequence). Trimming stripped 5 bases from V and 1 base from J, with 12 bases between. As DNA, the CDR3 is TGTGCCAGTAGTGTGGCTGCCACATCCTACGAGCAGTACTTC. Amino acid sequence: CASSVAATSYEQYF.

The DNA of the CDR3 is TGTGCCAGCACCCTACAGCTGCTGGGGAAGAGAACTGAAGCTTTCTTT. Translated: CASTLQLLGKRTEAFF. V and J are TRBV6-6 and TRBJ1-1; D unclear. CDR3 length: 16 residues. V dropped 7 bases and J dropped 5 bases, with 23 bases sitting between them. CDR1 is MNHNY and CDR2 is SVGAGI in the germline V gene (reference sequence).

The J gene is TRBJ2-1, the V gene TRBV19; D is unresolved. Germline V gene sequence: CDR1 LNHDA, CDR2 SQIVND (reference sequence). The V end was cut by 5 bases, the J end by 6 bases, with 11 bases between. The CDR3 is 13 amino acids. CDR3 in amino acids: CASSSGLSNEQFF. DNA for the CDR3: TGTGCCAGTAGTTCGGGCCTCTCCAATGAGCAGTTCTTC.

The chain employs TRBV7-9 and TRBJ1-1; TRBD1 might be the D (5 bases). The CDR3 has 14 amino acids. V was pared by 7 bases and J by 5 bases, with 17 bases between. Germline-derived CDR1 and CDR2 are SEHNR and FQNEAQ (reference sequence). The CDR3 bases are TGTGCCAGCAATCTTGGGGGGGATAAGACTGAAGCTTTCTTT. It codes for CASNLGGDKTEAFF.

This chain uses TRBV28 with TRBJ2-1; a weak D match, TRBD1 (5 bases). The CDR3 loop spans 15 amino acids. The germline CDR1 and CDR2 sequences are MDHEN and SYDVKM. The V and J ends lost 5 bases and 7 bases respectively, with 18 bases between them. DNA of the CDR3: TGTGCCAGCAGTCCGTTCGTGACAGTGGGGAATGAGCAGTTCTTC. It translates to CASSPFVTVGNEQFF. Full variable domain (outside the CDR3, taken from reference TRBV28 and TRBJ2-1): DVKVTQSSRYLVKRTGEKVFLECVQDMDHENMFWYRQDPGLGLRLIYFSYDVKMKEKGDIPEGYSVSREKKERFSLILESASTNQTSMYLCASSPFVTVGNEQFFGPGTRLTVL.

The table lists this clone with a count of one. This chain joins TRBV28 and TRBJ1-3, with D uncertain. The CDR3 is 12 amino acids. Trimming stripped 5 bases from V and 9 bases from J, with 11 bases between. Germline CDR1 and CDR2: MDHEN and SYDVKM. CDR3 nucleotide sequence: TGTGCCAGCAGTCCTTACCTCCGCACCATATATTTT. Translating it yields CASSPYLRTIYF.

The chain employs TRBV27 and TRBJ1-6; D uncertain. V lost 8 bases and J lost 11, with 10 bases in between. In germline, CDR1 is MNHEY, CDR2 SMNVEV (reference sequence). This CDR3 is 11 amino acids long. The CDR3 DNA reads TGTGCCAGCGGGATTCGTACACCCCTCCACTTT. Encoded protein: CASGIRTPLHF.

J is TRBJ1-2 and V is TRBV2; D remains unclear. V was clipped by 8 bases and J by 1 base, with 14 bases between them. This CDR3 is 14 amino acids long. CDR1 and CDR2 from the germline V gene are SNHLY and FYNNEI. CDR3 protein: CASLREVNNYGYTF. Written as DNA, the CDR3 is TGTGCCAGCCTCCGAGAAGTGAATAACTATGGCTACACCTTC.

CDR3 residues: CASFWSGTPYEQYF. The CDR3 region has the DNA TGTGCCAGCTTTTGGAGCGGGACACCCTACGAGCAGTACTTC. The chain joins TRBV2 to TRBJ2-7; tentative D call: TRBD2 (7 bases). This CDR3 spans 14 amino acids. V was shortened by 8 bases and J by 2 bases, with 16 bases between the two germline ends. Germline loops: CDR1 SNHLY, CDR2 FYNNEI.

The CDR3: CASSWITDTQYF. DNA of the CDR3: TGTGCCAGCAGCTGGATAACAGATACGCAGTATTTT. The chain uses TRBV7-2 and TRBJ2-3, with no clear D. The V gene's germline CDR1 is SGHTA and CDR2 FQGNSA. Trimming removed 4 bases from V and 3 bases from J, with 5 bases in between. The CDR3 totals 12 residues. The whole variable domain, filled in from reference TRBV7-2 and TRBJ2-3, reads GAGVSQSPSNKVTEKGKDVELRCDPISGHTALYWYRQSLGQGLEFLIYFQGNSAPDKSGLPSDRFSAERTGGSVSTLTIQRTQQEDSAVYLCASSWITDTQYFGPGTRLTVL.